Listed below are T cell receptor beta chains from one sample, sequenced in a study of chemoradiotherapy in HPV16-positive cancers. Method: immunoSEQ multiplex PCR; TCRdb's copy keeps in-frame clones and lacks some. This table holds fewer than 6,000 clones, more than 60% found once. The starting material was tumor tissue, obtained from a patient who underwent chemoradiotherapy. The receptors were gathered from a human donor with HPV-associated anogenital cancer. CDR3s include the opening cysteine and the closing phenylalanine or tryptophan. The D gene is left open where the match is weak. Rows may omit the clone size; those that give it use once, few, many or a size class.

V	size	D	J	DNA	CDR3
TRBV13	-	TRBD2	TRBJ2-1	TGTGCCAGCAGCTTAGGAAGCGGGGGTGGGGATGAGCAGTTCTTC	CASSLGSGGGDEQFF
TRBV6-5	-	TRBD2	TRBJ2-1	TGTGCCAGCAGTTACTCGAGCGGGGGGGCGGTAGGTGAGCAGTTCTTC	CASSYSSGGAVGEQFF
TRBV5-1	once	-	TRBJ2-6	TGCGCCAGCAGCTTAAGGGCGATGGCGGTCTCTGGGGCCAACGTCCTGACTTTC	CASSLRAMAVSGANVLTF
TRBV5-1	-	-	TRBJ1-2	TGCGCCAGCAGCTTGGGGGGAGATGGCTACACCTTC	CASSLGGDGYTF
TRBV11-1	-	-	TRBJ1-2	TGTGCCAGCAGTTTGGACGGAAACTATGGCTACACCTTC	CASSLDGNYGYTF
TRBV5-6	-	-	TRBJ2-7	TGTGCCAGCAGCTTGACGGTAACCCCGTACGAGCAGTACTTC	CASSLTVTPYEQYF
TRBV15	-	-	TRBJ1-5	TGTGCCACCAGCAGAGATGGGGGAGTATCGACGCCCCAGCATTTT	CATSRDGGVSTPQHF
TRBV19	-	-	TRBJ2-5	TGTGCCAGTAGTGGCCCACAAGAGACCCAGTACTTC	CASSGPQETQYF
TRBV19	-	-	TRBJ2-1	TGTGCCAGTAGTATAGTATCCCCTAGGACCAATGAGCAGTTCTTC	CASSIVSPRTNEQFF
TRBV19	-	-	TRBJ2-1	TGTGCCAGTAGTTCAGGGGGGACCTACAATGAGCAGTTCTTC	CASSSGGTYNEQFF
TRBV6-6	-	-	TRBJ2-1	TGTGCCAGCAGTTACACCCAGAGTGAGCAGTTCTTC	CASSYTQSEQFF
TRBV2	-	-	TRBJ2-3	TGTGCCAGCAGTGAAGAACGGGGCGCGGGAGATACGCAGTATTTT	CASSEERGAGDTQYF
TRBV7-9	-	-	TRBJ1-2	TGTGCCAGCAGTGCCTCAATGGCCGTCGGTGGCTACACCTTC	CASSASMAVGGYTF
TRBV4-1	-	-	TRBJ1-4	TGCGCCAGCAGCCCCGGCCAGGGGACACTTCACTTAGCAACTAATGAAAAACTGTTTTTT	CASSPGQGTLHLATNEKLFF
TRBV6-1	-	-	TRBJ1-1	TGTGCCAGCAGTGAAGCGGTGAACACTGAAGCTTTCTTT	CASSEAVNTEAFF
TRBV5-4	-	TRBD2	TRBJ2-3	TGTGCCAGCAGCTTTCGACTAGCGGGGGGAGGCGCAGATACGCAGTATTTT	CASSFRLAGGGADTQYF
TRBV5-1	few	-	TRBJ1-5	TGCGCCAGCAGTCAAACAGCTACCGGCGTGGGCAATCAGCCCCAGCATTTT	CASSQTATGVGNQPQHF
TRBV6-1	-	TRBD1	TRBJ2-1	TGTGCCAGCAGTGGACAGGGTTCGAAGTACAATGAGCAGTTCTTC	CASSGQGSKYNEQFF
TRBV5-1	-	-	TRBJ2-1	TGCGCCAGCAGCTTGGTCGGACAGCCCCCGATCAATGAGCAGTTCTTC	CASSLVGQPPINEQFF
TRBV7-6	once	-	TRBJ2-1	TGTGCCAGCAGTCCCCGGGACAACTCCTACAATGAGCAGTTCTTC	CASSPRDNSYNEQFF
TRBV19	-	TRBD2	TRBJ2-3	TGTGCCAGTAGTCCCCTAGCGGGGGAGGGAGATACGCAGTATTTT	CASSPLAGEGDTQYF
TRBV29-1	-	TRBD2	TRBJ2-2	TGCAGCGTTACTTCGACTAGCCGGAACACCGGGGAGCTGTTTTTT	CSVTSTSRNTGELFF
TRBV11-2	once	-	TRBJ2-2	TGTGCCAGCAGCTTAGAACCCGGAACCGGGGAGCTGTTTTTT	CASSLEPGTGELFF
TRBV12-5	-	TRBD2	TRBJ2-7	TGTGCTAGTGGTTTCTCCTCGGGACTAGCTTACGAGCAGTACTTC	CASGFSSGLAYEQYF
TRBV5-1	few	-	TRBJ2-2	TGCGCCAGCAGCCCGATTGGCGGGACCGGGGGGAACACCGGGGAGCTGTTTTTT	CASSPIGGTGGNTGELFF
TRBV6-5	-	-	TRBJ2-5	TGTGCCAGCAGTCACCGGGGAGGAGGGGAGACCCAGTACTTC	CASSHRGGGETQYF
TRBV2	-	-	TRBJ2-3	TGTGCCAGCGCGGACGGGCTCACAGATACGCAGTATTTT	CASADGLTDTQYF
TRBV11-2	-	TRBD1	TRBJ2-7	TGTGCCAGCAGCCGATCTACAGGGGAAGCCTACGAGCAGTACTTC	CASSRSTGEAYEQYF